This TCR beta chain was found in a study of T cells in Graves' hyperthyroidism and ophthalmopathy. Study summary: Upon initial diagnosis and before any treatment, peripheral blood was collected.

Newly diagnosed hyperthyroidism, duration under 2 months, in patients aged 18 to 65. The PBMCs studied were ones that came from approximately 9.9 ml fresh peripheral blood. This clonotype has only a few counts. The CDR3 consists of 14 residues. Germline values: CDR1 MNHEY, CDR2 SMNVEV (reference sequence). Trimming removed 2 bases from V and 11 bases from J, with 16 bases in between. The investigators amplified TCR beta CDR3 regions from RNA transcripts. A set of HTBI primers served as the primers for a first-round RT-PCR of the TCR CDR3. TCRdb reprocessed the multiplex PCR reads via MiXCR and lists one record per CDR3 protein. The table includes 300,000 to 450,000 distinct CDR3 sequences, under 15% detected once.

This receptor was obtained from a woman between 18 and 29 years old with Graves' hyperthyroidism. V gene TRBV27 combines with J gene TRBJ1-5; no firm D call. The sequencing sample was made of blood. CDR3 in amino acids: CASSLKHGRQSQHF. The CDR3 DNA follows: TGTGCCAGCAGTTTAAAGCATGGACGGCAATCCCAGCATTTT.